This note documents a single T cell receptor beta chain sequence. The data stem from a study of cytomegalovirus exposure and HLA in healthy donors. Assay used: immunoSEQ multiplex PCR; TCRdb lists only in-frame clones, some missing. Among approximately 150,000 clones listed, about 87% were seen once. Germline CDR1 reads SNHLY; CDR2 reads FYNNEI. The CDR3 sequence is 14 residues long. Between the trimmed V and J ends, which lost 1 base and 4 bases, there was a span of 10 bases. This clonotype originated in a woman in her twenties or thirties in good health and CMV-seronegative. The chain has TRBV2 and TRBJ1-2; a possible D gene is TRBD1 (5 bases). The sample consisted of PBMCs. The DNA of the CDR3 is TGTGCCAGCAGTGAAGTTAGGACAAGCTATGGCTACACCTTC. It is translated as CASSEVRTSYGYTF.